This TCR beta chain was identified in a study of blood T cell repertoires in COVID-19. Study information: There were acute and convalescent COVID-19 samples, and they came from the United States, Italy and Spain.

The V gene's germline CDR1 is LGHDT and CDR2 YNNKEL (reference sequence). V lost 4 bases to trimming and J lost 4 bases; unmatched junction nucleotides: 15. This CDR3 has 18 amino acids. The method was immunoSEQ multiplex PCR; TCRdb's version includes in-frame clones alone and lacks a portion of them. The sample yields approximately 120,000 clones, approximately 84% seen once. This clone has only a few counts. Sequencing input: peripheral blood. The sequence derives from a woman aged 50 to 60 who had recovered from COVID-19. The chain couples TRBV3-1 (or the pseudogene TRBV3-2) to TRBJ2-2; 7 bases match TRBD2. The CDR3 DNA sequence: TGTGCCAGCAGCCCCCCGGGCGGGCTAGCGGTCGCCACCGGGGAGCTGTTTTTT. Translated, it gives CASSPPGGLAVATGELFF.